The rows below give T cell receptor beta chains drawn from one sample of a study of graft-versus-host responses after intestinal transplantation. This table comes from immunoSEQ multiplex PCR, and its TCRdb copy is limited to in-frame clones, with some not included. The sample holds approximately 97,000 clones; 91% are singletons and the top ten take 0.18%. Their specific antigens are unknown. The sequenced sample was unstimulated CD4+ T cells sorted from spleen or lymph node cells, obtained before transplant. Source of these receptors: a human donor who was the organ donor for an intestinal transplant. The CDR3 runs from the conserved cysteine through the conserved F or W.

V	J	CDR3
TRBV6-1	TRBJ1-1	CASSVLSGVVANTEAFF
TRBV4-2	TRBJ1-1	CASSAGQVNTEAFF
TRBV2	TRBJ2-1	CASSVLAGGPYEQFF
TRBV6-5	TRBJ2-2	CASSYPAGTGELFF
TRBV5-8	TRBJ1-6	CASSLRVYQAPLHF
TRBV5-1	TRBJ2-2	CASSLVFDTGELFF
TRBV5-1	TRBJ2-5	CASSLALVGHPLRGPGWYF
TRBV2	TRBJ2-2	CASRESGGLTGELFF
TRBV4-2	TRBJ1-2	CASSQDIRGEVHGYTF
TRBV15	TRBJ2-5	CAATAGAQETQYF
TRBV7-2	TRBJ2-3	CASSLSRVTQYF
TRBV7-2	TRBJ1-5	CASSSQGINQPQHF
TRBV6-6	TRBJ1-1	CASSPQAGGLNTEAFF
TRBV4-2	TRBJ1-2	CASREPDRYGYTF
TRBV12-5	TRBJ2-3	CASGLSEAQYF
TRBV19	TRBJ2-3	CASSPGRGIASTDTQYF
TRBV19	TRBJ1-1	CASSIATGYVGNTEAFF
TRBV1	TRBJ2-2	CTSSQASGGAGTGELFF
TRBV7-2	TRBJ2-5	CASSLDGGAETQYF
TRBV7-2	TRBJ2-5	CASSVEETQYF
TRBV25-1	TRBJ1-4	CASAAGSLGEKLFF
TRBV29-1	TRBJ2-1	CSVGGHRLLNEQFF
TRBV30	TRBJ2-3	CAWRPQRGFTDTQYF
TRBV30	TRBJ1-5	CAWTGTGDQPQHF
TRBV19	TRBJ2-1	CASSIASRGGSQFF
TRBV18	TRBJ1-1	CASSPSTQVRTNTEAFF
TRBV6-5	TRBJ1-1	CASSYSRQNMNTEAFF
TRBV7-3	TRBJ2-7	CASSPLPRGSPKGDEQYF
TRBV25-1	TRBJ2-5	CASSERGYQETQYF
TRBV7-3	TRBJ2-1	CASSLAGGRYNEQFF
TRBV18	TRBJ2-2	CASSPRTGDTGELFF
TRBV4-2	TRBJ2-1	CASSNGVAGSYNEQFF
TRBV19	TRBJ1-1	CASSIPRGFENTEAFF
TRBV28	TRBJ1-6	CASSPGSHNSPLHF
TRBV5-6	TRBJ1-2	CASRLPGQRNHGYTF
TRBV5-1	TRBJ1-2	CASSQQPGGRYGYTF
TRBV30	TRBJ2-7	CAQNRGGEQYF
TRBV19	TRBJ1-1	CASSIRGAGRLNTEAFF
TRBV29-1	TRBJ2-7	CSVETGDLIYEQYF
TRBV11-2	TRBJ1-1	CASSSDRVLGFFF
TRBV21-1	TRBJ2-7	CASRTGGSYEQYF
TRBV5-1	TRBJ2-5	CASSLWRGPKETQYF
TRBV18	TRBJ1-5	CASSQVSNQPQHF
TRBV14	TRBJ2-7	CASSQAGAGEQYF
TRBV7-2	TRBJ2-3	CASSFVLEDTQYF
TRBV5-4	TRBJ2-1	CASSQGHYNEQFF
TRBV15	TRBJ2-7	CATSRGLGGEQYF
TRBV30	TRBJ1-5	CACSGGLGQPQHF
TRBV5-1	TRBJ2-2	CASSSTRDSYTGELFF
TRBV5-4	TRBJ1-3	CASSFGQTGNTIYF
TRBV4-2	TRBJ2-1	CASSQSGTGGNEQFF
TRBV4-2	TRBJ1-6	CASSRDRGHSPLHF
TRBV7-3	TRBJ1-1	CASSLSGQGATEAFF
TRBV5-8	TRBJ2-1	CASSLGWTGNNEQFF